These T cell receptor beta chains were read from a single sample in a study of blood T cells in healthy people across ages. TCRdb reprocessed the 5' RACE reads via MiXCR and lists one record per CDR3 protein. Of some 1.5 million distinct CDR3 sequences in the sample, roughly 43% were seen once. The sample comprised blood. The receptors here all came from a woman under 30 in good health. The CDR3 runs from the conserved cysteine through the conserved F or W. D genes are given only for firm matches. Not all rows give a size; the values are once, few, many and, for expanded clones, a class.

j_gene: TRBJ2-3
abundance: -
d_gene: -
v_gene: TRBV7-9
CDR3nt: TGTGCCAGCAGCTGGCGGGTAGCGGCTTTCACAGATACGCAGTATTTT
CDR3aa: CASSWRVAAFTDTQYF

j_gene: TRBJ2-1
abundance: -
d_gene: -
v_gene: TRBV6-2/TRBV6-3
CDR3nt: TGTGCCAGCAGTTTCCGGTCCCCGAACAATGAGCAGTTCTTC
CDR3aa: CASSFRSPNNEQFF

j_gene: TRBJ1-5
abundance: few
d_gene: -
v_gene: TRBV20-1
CDR3nt: TGCAGTGACGAAGGACAGTCCAGCCAGCCCCAGCATTTT
CDR3aa: CSDEGQSSQPQHF

j_gene: TRBJ2-3
abundance: -
d_gene: -
v_gene: TRBV24-1
CDR3nt: TGTGCCACCAGTGAACCAAGCACAGATACGCAGTATTTT
CDR3aa: CATSEPSTDTQYF

j_gene: TRBJ1-6
abundance: -
d_gene: -
v_gene: TRBV5-1
CDR3nt: TGCGCCAGCAGCTCCGGGCCGCCGAATTCACCCCTCCACTTT
CDR3aa: CASSSGPPNSPLHF

j_gene: TRBJ2-1
abundance: once
d_gene: -
v_gene: TRBV20-1
CDR3nt: TGCAGTGCTAGAGACTCCGGAGGGCCGTCGGACAATGAGCAGTTCTTC
CDR3aa: CSARDSGGPSDNEQFF

j_gene: TRBJ2-3
abundance: -
d_gene: TRBD2
v_gene: TRBV7-3
CDR3nt: TGTGCCAGCAGCGCGGGACTAACTCGCACAGATACGCAGTATTTT
CDR3aa: CASSAGLTRTDTQYF

j_gene: TRBJ2-5
abundance: -
d_gene: -
v_gene: TRBV7-2
CDR3nt: TGTGCCAGCAGTTGGGAGGTGGGGGAGGAGACCCAGTACTTC
CDR3aa: CASSWEVGEETQYF

j_gene: TRBJ2-5
abundance: -
d_gene: -
v_gene: TRBV3-1
CDR3nt: TGTGCCAGCAGCCAACCTCTAGCGAAATCTCAGAAGACCCAGTACTTC
CDR3aa: CASSQPLAKSQKTQYF

j_gene: TRBJ2-3
abundance: -
d_gene: -
v_gene: TRBV29-1
CDR3nt: TGCAGCGTTGAAGGGACTGCCAGCCCCAACACAGATGCGCAGTATTTT
CDR3aa: CSVEGTASPNTDAQYF

j_gene: TRBJ2-7
abundance: -
d_gene: TRBD2
v_gene: TRBV29-1
CDR3nt: TGCAGCGTTGAATCGGGAGGTGTCGACGAGCAGTACTTC
CDR3aa: CSVESGGVDEQYF

j_gene: TRBJ1-1
abundance: few
d_gene: -
v_gene: TRBV20-1
CDR3nt: TGCAGTGCTAGAGCCTACGGACGCCCGAACACTGAAGCTTTCTTT
CDR3aa: CSARAYGRPNTEAFF

j_gene: TRBJ1-1
abundance: many
d_gene: -
v_gene: TRBV7-2
CDR3nt: TGTGCCAGCAGCCTACAAGCGGGGAAAGCTGAAGCTTTCTTT
CDR3aa: CASSLQAGKAEAFF

j_gene: TRBJ1-4
abundance: few
d_gene: -
v_gene: TRBV7-3
CDR3nt: TGTGCCAGCAGCGCTAGGCCGAGCCCGGAAGTGTTTTTT
CDR3aa: CASSARPSPEVFF

j_gene: TRBJ2-5
abundance: few
d_gene: TRBD2
v_gene: TRBV20-1
CDR3nt: TGCAGTGCTGGCGGGGCGGGAGGTTGGCAAGAGACCCAGTACTTC
CDR3aa: CSAGGAGGWQETQYF

j_gene: TRBJ2-1
abundance: -
d_gene: -
v_gene: TRBV20-1
CDR3nt: TGCAGTGCTAGAGATGTTGCGGCTGGATACAATGAGCAGTTCTTC
CDR3aa: CSARDVAAGYNEQFF

j_gene: TRBJ1-6
abundance: few
d_gene: TRBD1
v_gene: TRBV10-3
CDR3nt: TGTGCCAACGGACAGGGGTATAATTCACCCCTCCACTTT
CDR3aa: CANGQGYNSPLHF

j_gene: TRBJ1-5
abundance: -
d_gene: -
v_gene: TRBV12-3/TRBV12-4
CDR3nt: TGTGCCAGCAGTTTAGTGGGGTCGGCTCAGCCCCAGCATTTT
CDR3aa: CASSLVGSAQPQHF

j_gene: TRBJ2-7
abundance: -
d_gene: -
v_gene: TRBV4-3
CDR3nt: TGCGCCAGCAGCCAAGAGCGAGGGGATGGCGAGCAGTACTTC
CDR3aa: CASSQERGDGEQYF

j_gene: TRBJ2-7
abundance: -
d_gene: -
v_gene: TRBV7-8
CDR3nt: TGTGCCAGCAGCCCGAACTGGAGCTACGAGCAGTACTTC
CDR3aa: CASSPNWSYEQYF

j_gene: TRBJ2-1
abundance: few
d_gene: -
v_gene: TRBV3-1
CDR3nt: TGTGCCAGCAGCCCCGCAGCGTACAATGAGCAGTTCTTC
CDR3aa: CASSPAAYNEQFF

j_gene: TRBJ2-1
abundance: -
d_gene: -
v_gene: TRBV25-1
CDR3nt: TGTGCCGGCAGCTGGGGATCCTCCTACAATGAGCAGTTCTTC
CDR3aa: CAGSWGSSYNEQFF

j_gene: TRBJ2-2
abundance: few
d_gene: TRBD2
v_gene: TRBV7-8
CDR3nt: TGTGCCAGCAGCTTAGTAGGGCTAGCGGGAGGAGGGAACACCGGGGAGCTGTTTTTT
CDR3aa: CASSLVGLAGGGNTGELFF

j_gene: TRBJ2-1
abundance: few
d_gene: -
v_gene: TRBV11-2
CDR3nt: TGTGCCAGCCGTAGGACTCGGGATCCAATGAGCAATGAGCAGTTCTTC
CDR3aa: CASRRTRDPMSNEQFF

j_gene: TRBJ1-2
abundance: once
d_gene: -
v_gene: TRBV6-5
CDR3nt: TGTGCCAGCTCCAACGAGGGGGGCTACACCTTC
CDR3aa: CASSNEGGYTF

j_gene: TRBJ2-7
abundance: -
d_gene: -
v_gene: TRBV5-1
CDR3nt: TGCGCCAGCAGCTTGGCCGGCAGTTCAAACAATGAGCAGTACTTC
CDR3aa: CASSLAGSSNNEQYF

j_gene: TRBJ2-7
abundance: once
d_gene: -
v_gene: TRBV20-1
CDR3nt: TGCAGTGCTAGAGATTCGTGGGATCTCGGGTACGAGCAGTACTTC
CDR3aa: CSARDSWDLGYEQYF

j_gene: TRBJ2-7
abundance: -
d_gene: TRBD2
v_gene: TRBV10-3
CDR3nt: TGTGCCATCAGTGAGTCGGGGACTAGCGGGCACACCTACGAGCAGTACTTC
CDR3aa: CAISESGTSGHTYEQYF

j_gene: TRBJ2-6
abundance: -
d_gene: -
v_gene: TRBV7-9
CDR3nt: TGTGCCAGCAGCTTACCCGTCGTCTCTGGGGCCAACGTCCTGACTTTC
CDR3aa: CASSLPVVSGANVLTF

j_gene: TRBJ1-4
abundance: -
d_gene: TRBD1
v_gene: TRBV3-1
CDR3nt: TGTGCCAGCAGCCAAGGGCTCGGGACAGCTAATGAAAAACTGTTTTTT
CDR3aa: CASSQGLGTANEKLFF

j_gene: TRBJ1-1
abundance: -
d_gene: -
v_gene: TRBV20-1
CDR3nt: TGCAGTGGAAGGCAGGAGGTGACTGAAGCTTTCTTT
CDR3aa: CSGRQEVTEAFF

j_gene: TRBJ2-5
abundance: -
d_gene: TRBD1
v_gene: TRBV10-1
CDR3nt: TGCGCCAGCAGCCGCGGGACAGGGGGCGAGGAGACCCAGTACTTC
CDR3aa: CASSRGTGGEETQYF

j_gene: TRBJ1-2
abundance: -
d_gene: -
v_gene: TRBV5-1
CDR3nt: TGCGCCAGCAGCCCGGAGGGGTTTGACTATGGCTACACCTTC
CDR3aa: CASSPEGFDYGYTF

j_gene: TRBJ2-1
abundance: -
d_gene: TRBD2
v_gene: TRBV5-1
CDR3nt: TGCGCCAGCAGCCTTGGACTAGCTATGGATGAGCAGTTCTTC
CDR3aa: CASSLGLAMDEQFF

j_gene: TRBJ2-3
abundance: few
d_gene: -
v_gene: TRBV20-1
CDR3nt: TGCAGTGCTAGAGTTAGGACCACAGATACGCAGTATTTT
CDR3aa: CSARVRTTDTQYF

j_gene: TRBJ1-5
abundance: -
d_gene: -
v_gene: TRBV7-9
CDR3nt: TGTGCCAGCAGCTTCGCCGAGCAGCCCCAGCATTTT
CDR3aa: CASSFAEQPQHF

j_gene: TRBJ1-5
abundance: -
d_gene: -
v_gene: TRBV4-1
CDR3nt: TGCGCCAGCAGCCAAGATTCACTTGGCAATCAGCCCCAGCATTTT
CDR3aa: CASSQDSLGNQPQHF

j_gene: TRBJ1-1
abundance: -
d_gene: -
v_gene: TRBV5-1
CDR3nt: TGCGCCAGCAGCTTGGGCTTGAGCGCTGAAGCTTTCTTT
CDR3aa: CASSLGLSAEAFF

j_gene: TRBJ1-2
abundance: few
d_gene: -
v_gene: TRBV4-2
CDR3nt: TGTGCCAGCAGCCATGCCGGGACCAACTATGGCTACACCTTC
CDR3aa: CASSHAGTNYGYTF

j_gene: TRBJ1-1
abundance: few
d_gene: -
v_gene: TRBV27
CDR3nt: TGTGCCAGCAGACAAAAAGGATACGGGGGGAACACTGAAGCTTTCTTT
CDR3aa: CASRQKGYGGNTEAFF

j_gene: TRBJ2-6
abundance: -
d_gene: -
v_gene: TRBV4-3
CDR3nt: TGCGCCAGCAGTCAAGATGATCTCCCCTCTGGGGCCAACGTCCTGACTTTC
CDR3aa: CASSQDDLPSGANVLTF

j_gene: TRBJ1-5
abundance: -
d_gene: -
v_gene: TRBV7-9
CDR3nt: TGTGCCAGCAGCTTGGGGGGCCACAATCAGCCCCAGCATTTT
CDR3aa: CASSLGGHNQPQHF

j_gene: TRBJ2-1
abundance: -
d_gene: -
v_gene: TRBV20-1
CDR3nt: TGCAGTGCTAGAGATCCGGAACAGGGAATCAATGAGCAGTTCTTC
CDR3aa: CSARDPEQGINEQFF

j_gene: TRBJ2-3
abundance: few
d_gene: TRBD1
v_gene: TRBV7-9
CDR3nt: TGTGCCAGCAGCTTGCACGGACAGGGAACGGCAGATACGCAGTATTTT
CDR3aa: CASSLHGQGTADTQYF

j_gene: TRBJ1-2
abundance: few
d_gene: -
v_gene: TRBV12-3/TRBV12-4
CDR3nt: TGTGCCAGCAGTTTAAGAGGGTTGAGTGGCTACACCTTC
CDR3aa: CASSLRGLSGYTF

j_gene: TRBJ2-5
abundance: few
d_gene: -
v_gene: TRBV29-1
CDR3nt: TGCAGCGTTGGAAGGAGGCTGTTCAGGACCCAGTACTTC
CDR3aa: CSVGRRLFRTQYF

j_gene: TRBJ1-2
abundance: -
d_gene: TRBD1
v_gene: TRBV4-1
CDR3nt: TGCGCCAGCAGCCCCAATCAGGGACAGTTCTATGGCTACACCTTC
CDR3aa: CASSPNQGQFYGYTF

j_gene: TRBJ2-7
abundance: few
d_gene: -
v_gene: TRBV6-5
CDR3nt: TGTGCCAGCGGGTTAAGGGAAACCTACGAGCAGTACTTC
CDR3aa: CASGLRETYEQYF

j_gene: TRBJ1-2
abundance: -
d_gene: -
v_gene: TRBV9
CDR3nt: TGTGCCAGCAGCGTGGGACCCTCGGGAAACTATGGCTACACCTTC
CDR3aa: CASSVGPSGNYGYTF

j_gene: TRBJ2-7
abundance: -
d_gene: TRBD2
v_gene: TRBV7-2
CDR3nt: TGTGCCAGCAGCTTAGACGGGGGGACTAGCGGAGGGACTTCCTACGAGCAGTACTTC
CDR3aa: CASSLDGGTSGGTSYEQYF

j_gene: TRBJ2-7
abundance: -
d_gene: TRBD1
v_gene: TRBV29-1
CDR3nt: TGCAGCGTTGTAGAGGGACAGGTTATCCTCGAGCAGTACTTC
CDR3aa: CSVVEGQVILEQYF

j_gene: TRBJ2-2
abundance: few
d_gene: -
v_gene: TRBV6-6
CDR3nt: TGTGCCAGCAGTAACAGCCGGAACACCGGGGAGCTGTTTTTT
CDR3aa: CASSNSRNTGELFF

j_gene: TRBJ2-3
abundance: -
d_gene: TRBD1
v_gene: TRBV4-3
CDR3nt: TGCGCCAGCAGCCAAGATCGGGGGACAGGTATCGATACGCAGTATTTT
CDR3aa: CASSQDRGTGIDTQYF

j_gene: TRBJ2-1
abundance: -
d_gene: -
v_gene: TRBV7-2
CDR3nt: TGTGCCAGCAGCTGCGCTTTAAGTAGAGGCAATGAGCAGTTCTTC
CDR3aa: CASSCALSRGNEQFF

j_gene: TRBJ2-1
abundance: -
d_gene: TRBD2
v_gene: TRBV15
CDR3nt: TGTGCCACCAGCAGAGAGGCGGGAGCTCTAGAGCATGAGCAGTTCTTC
CDR3aa: CATSREAGALEHEQFF

j_gene: TRBJ1-2
abundance: -
d_gene: -
v_gene: TRBV7-9
CDR3nt: TGTGCCAGCAGCGACCCATCGGGCAGGACTAATGGCTACACCTTC
CDR3aa: CASSDPSGRTNGYTF

j_gene: TRBJ1-1
abundance: -
d_gene: TRBD1
v_gene: TRBV27
CDR3nt: TGTGCCAGCAGTTTCTCCACAGGGGGCCAGGTGGGCACTGAAGCTTTCTTT
CDR3aa: CASSFSTGGQVGTEAFF

j_gene: TRBJ2-7
abundance: few
d_gene: -
v_gene: TRBV4-3
CDR3nt: TGCGCCAGCAGCCAAGTTGTGACGGACCCCTACGAGCAGTACTTC
CDR3aa: CASSQVVTDPYEQYF

j_gene: TRBJ2-5
abundance: -
d_gene: TRBD1
v_gene: TRBV29-1
CDR3nt: TGCAGCGTTGGTCCGGGACAGGGGAAGACCCAGTACTTC
CDR3aa: CSVGPGQGKTQYF

j_gene: TRBJ1-1
abundance: -
d_gene: TRBD1
v_gene: TRBV6-1
CDR3nt: TGTGCCACCAGGGGACAGGGGGTTGGAAGTACTGAAGCTTTCTTT
CDR3aa: CATRGQGVGSTEAFF